The clone carrying this TCR beta chain has a handful of counts. The sample originates from a study of blood T cell repertoires in COVID-19. Data came from immunoSEQ multiplex PCR; TCRdb stores just in-frame clones and leaves some out. The sample has some 170,000 clones, around 80% seen once. The ends were cut back, 0 bases at V and 5 bases at J, with 16 bases in the middle. The CDR3 runs to 16 residues. Germline values: CDR1 LGHNA, CDR2 YSLEER. The gene calls are TRBV4-3 and TRBJ1-1, with D maybe TRBD1 (6 bases). Specimen: peripheral blood. This TCR derives from a woman in her 70s with acute or convalescent COVID-19. The CDR3 loop is CASSQDPKGGRTEAFF. The DNA for the CDR3 is TGCGCCAGCAGCCAAGATCCTAAGGGGGGGAGGACTGAAGCTTTCTTT.